The present entry profiles one TCR beta chain with its context. This entry belongs to a study of blood T cell repertoires in COVID-19. Study-wide background: COVID-19 samples from acute and convalescent phases originated in the United States, Italy and Spain. In each case, the material was cDNA or gDNA derived from T cells, B-cell-depleted T cells, or PBMCs.

From germline, CDR1 is LGHNA and CDR2 YSLEER. Deletions cut 3 bases from V and 0 bases from J, with 15 bases between. The CDR3 consists of 17 residues. In the study's own analysis: Nucleated cell counts were estimated from reference gene primer amplification. Profiling relied on immunoSEQ multiplex PCR, and the TCRdb table lists in-frame clones only, not all of them. V, J and clone size were drawn from that table, and D and trimming were deduced from the DNA. The profile shows a few hundred thousand clones, more than 70% of them singletons. Sequenced: peripheral blood. The gene calls are TRBV4-3 and TRBJ1-3; TRBD1 is a possible D gene (6 bases). The receptor was isolated from a woman aged 50 to 60 with acute or convalescent COVID-19. CDR3 bases: TGCGCCAGCAGCCAGAGACAGGCCGCGAGCTCTGGAAACACCATATATTTT. Its translation: CASSQRQAASSGNTIYF.